Listed below are T cell receptor beta chains from one sample, sequenced in a study of tumor-infiltrating lymphocytes in localized non-small cell lung cancer. The repertoire was sequenced with immunoSEQ multiplex PCR; TCRdb's copy has only in-frame clones and lacks some. The sample lists 13,000 or so clones, about nine tenths occurring once. Sequenced input: lung tumor tissue. The receptors come from a human donor with non-small cell lung cancer. The CDR3 runs from the conserved cysteine through the conserved F or W. D genes are given only for firm matches. Clone size is shown for a subset of rows, as once, few, many or a class of expanded clone.

v_gene	abundance	j_gene	d_gene	len	CDR3aa	CDR3nt
TRBV5-6	-	TRBJ2-3	-	13	CASSSGNTDTQYF	TGTGCCAGCAGCTCCGGGAACACAGATACGCAGTATTTT
TRBV28	-	TRBJ1-5	-	13	CASRPDTYQPQHF	TGTGCCAGCAGGCCGGACACGTATCAGCCCCAGCATTTT
TRBV10-1	once	TRBJ2-5	-	18	CASSEVGGLDMDQETQYF	TGCGCCAGCAGTGAGGTCGGGGGACTGGACATGGACCAAGAGACCCAGTACTTC
TRBV19	-	TRBJ2-7	TRBD2	15	CASSPTGTSINEQYF	TGTGCCAGTAGTCCCACCGGGACTAGCATCAACGAGCAGTACTTC
TRBV7-7	-	TRBJ2-3	-	14	CASSFGTFTDTQYF	TGTGCTAGCAGCTTCGGGACTTTCACAGATACGCAGTATTTT
TRBV18	-	TRBJ2-7	-	15	CASSPPRRSSYEQYF	TGTGCCAGCTCACCACCGAGAAGGAGCTCCTACGAGCAGTACTTC
TRBV5-1	-	TRBJ2-3	-	18	CASSLGHYLTLASDTQYF	TGCGCCAGCAGCTTGGGGCACTATTTAACGCTTGCAAGTGATACGCAGTATTTT
TRBV23-1	-	TRBJ1-2	-	15	CASSHGGPLNYGYTF	TGCGCCAGCAGTCACGGGGGGCCCTTAAACTATGGCTACACCTTC
TRBV28	few	TRBJ2-7	-	15	CASSFSPAKRGEQYF	TGTGCCAGCAGTTTCTCTCCCGCCAAGAGAGGCGAGCAGTACTTC
TRBV6-5	-	TRBJ2-7	TRBD2	13	CASSWLAGVEQYF	TGTGCCAGCAGTTGGCTAGCGGGAGTAGAGCAGTACTTC
TRBV5-8	-	TRBJ1-1	TRBD1	16	CASSLRTGGWNTEAFF	TGTGCCAGCAGCTTGAGGACAGGGGGCTGGAACACTGAAGCTTTCTTT
TRBV28	-	TRBJ2-7	TRBD1	16	CASRRATGGDLGEQYF	TGTGCCAGCAGGCGAGCGACAGGGGGGGATCTCGGCGAGCAGTACTTC
TRBV6-5	-	TRBJ2-2	-	15	CASSYSTWGTGELFF	TGTGCCAGCAGTTACTCTACATGGGGCACCGGGGAGCTGTTTTTT
TRBV7-8	once	TRBJ2-7	-	16	CASSAYRVLGPYEQYF	TGTGCCAGCAGCGCATACAGGGTTCTAGGGCCCTACGAGCAGTACTTC
TRBV28	-	TRBJ2-7	-	13	CASMGQTSYEQYF	TGTGCCAGCATGGGCCAGACCTCCTACGAGCAGTACTTC
TRBV5-4	-	TRBJ2-7	TRBD1	14	CASSSGQGAYEQYF	TGTGCCAGCAGCTCGGGACAGGGGGCCTACGAGCAGTACTTC
TRBV19	-	TRBJ2-5	TRBD1	16	CASSARDRGHGETQYF	TGTGCCAGTAGTGCCCGGGACAGGGGGCACGGAGAGACCCAGTACTTC
TRBV11-2	-	TRBJ2-5	TRBD2	14	CASSSGLAGGTQYF	TGTGCCAGCAGCTCCGGACTAGCTGGGGGGACCCAGTACTTC
TRBV2	-	TRBJ2-3	TRBD2	17	CASSPGLGTSNTDTQYF	TGTGCCAGCAGTCCCGGACTAGGCACTTCAAACACAGATACGCAGTATTTT
TRBV6-5	-	TRBJ1-5	-	14	CASRPPRGKGPQHF	TGTGCCAGCAGGCCACCCAGGGGAAAGGGGCCCCAGCATTTT
TRBV2	-	TRBJ1-3	-	14	CASREEGSGNTIYF	TGTGCCAGCAGGGAGGAGGGAAGCGGAAACACCATATATTTT
TRBV7-2	-	TRBJ2-5	-	14	CASSLDGSRETQYF	TGTGCCAGCAGCTTAGATGGCAGTCGAGAGACCCAGTACTTC
TRBV7-2	-	TRBJ2-5	-	22	CASSLALGVTGQGKTPQETQYF	TGTGCCAGCAGCTTAGCTCTGGGGGTCACGGGGCAGGGTAAGACCCCCCAAGAGACCCAGTACTTC
TRBV29-1	few	TRBJ2-7	-	12	CSVSTGFYEQYF	TGCAGCGTTTCGACAGGTTTTTACGAGCAGTACTTC
TRBV27	-	TRBJ1-1	TRBD1	13	CASSLRAGGVAFF	TGTGCCAGCAGTTTAAGGGCAGGGGGGGTAGCTTTCTTT
TRBV10-2	once	TRBJ2-2	TRBD2	17	CASSEVLLAVNTGELFF	TGCGCCAGCAGTGAAGTCTTACTAGCGGTGAACACCGGGGAGCTGTTTTTT
TRBV30	-	TRBJ2-1	TRBD1	13	CAALDRDYNEQFF	TGTGCCGCCCTGGACAGGGACTACAATGAGCAGTTCTTC
TRBV2	-	TRBJ1-3	-	14	CASMGVLSGNTIYF	TGTGCCAGCATGGGAGTCCTCTCTGGAAACACCATATATTTT
TRBV19	-	TRBJ2-3	-	13	CASSNSDRDTQYF	TGTGCCAGTAGTAACAGCGATAGAGATACGCAGTATTTT
TRBV30	few	TRBJ1-1	-	13	CAWSGQMNTEAFF	TGTGCCTGGAGCGGACAGATGAACACTGAAGCTTTCTTT
TRBV9	few	TRBJ2-2	-	14	CASSVGKNTGELFF	TGTGCCAGCAGCGTGGGTAAGAACACCGGGGAGCTGTTTTTT
TRBV30	-	TRBJ1-5	TRBD1	13	CAGSGGRNQPQHF	TGTGCCGGATCAGGGGGTCGCAATCAGCCCCAGCATTTT
TRBV5-1	-	TRBJ2-7	-	14	CASSSDHMTYEQYF	TGCGCCAGCAGCTCGGATCACATGACCTACGAGCAGTACTTC
TRBV6-4	-	TRBJ2-3	-	14	CASSDSAGTDTQYF	TGTGCCAGCAGTGACTCAGCGGGCACAGATACGCAGTATTTT
TRBV18	-	TRBJ1-4	TRBD1	17	CASSPRRATGLDEKLFF	TGTGCCAGCTCACCACGGAGAGCGACAGGGCTGGATGAAAAACTGTTTTTT
TRBV5-1	-	TRBJ1-3	-	16	CASSLAEGSSGNTIYF	TGCGCCAGCAGCTTGGCCGAGGGGTCCTCTGGAAACACCATATATTTT
TRBV11-2	-	TRBJ2-5	-	13	CASSLMYQETQYF	TGTGCCAGCAGCTTAATGTACCAAGAGACCCAGTACTTC
TRBV10-2	-	TRBJ2-5	-	13	CASRLGGEETQYF	TGCGCCAGCAGGTTAGGGGGAGAGGAGACCCAGTACTTC
TRBV11-2	-	TRBJ2-3	TRBD1	19	CASSQRGGQGAVVTDTQYF	TGTGCCAGCAGCCAAAGAGGGGGACAGGGGGCTGTTGTGACAGATACGCAGTATTTT
TRBV9	-	TRBJ2-5	TRBD1	16	CASSPRTGEGLETQYF	TGTGCCAGCAGCCCGCGGACAGGGGAAGGTTTAGAGACCCAGTACTTC